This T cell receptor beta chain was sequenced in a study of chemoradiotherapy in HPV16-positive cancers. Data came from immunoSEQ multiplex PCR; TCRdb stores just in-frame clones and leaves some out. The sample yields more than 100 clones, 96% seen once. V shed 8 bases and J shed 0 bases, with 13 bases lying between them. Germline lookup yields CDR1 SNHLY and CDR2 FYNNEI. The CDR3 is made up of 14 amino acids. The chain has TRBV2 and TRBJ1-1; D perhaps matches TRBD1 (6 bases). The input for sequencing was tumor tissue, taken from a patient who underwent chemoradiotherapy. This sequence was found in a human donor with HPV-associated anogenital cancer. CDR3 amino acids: CASRKDRLNTEAFF. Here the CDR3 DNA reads TGTGCCAGCCGTAAGGACAGATTGAACACTGAAGCTTTCTTT.